These 9 T cell receptor beta chains share one sample of origin, sequenced in a study of shared clonotypes between healthy human individuals. Clones were sequenced by immunoSEQ multiplex PCR, and TCRdb holds only the in-frame ones, with some missing. The table includes roughly 500,000 clones, 95% to 97% detected once. The sample was naive CD4+ T cells sorted from blood. Specified subset: CD45RA+ positively selected. The receptors here all came from a woman aged 25 to 39 in good health.

In DNA, the CDR3 is TGTGCCAGCAGTGCCGGGACAGGGACCTACAATGAGCAGTTCTTC. Residues: CASSAGTGTYNEQFF. The chain recombines TRBV9 with TRBJ2-1; TRBD1 matches 9 bases. V was clipped by 5 bases and J by 2 bases; unmatched bases: 5. The length of the CDR3 is 15 residues. The V gene's germline CDR1 is SGDLS and CDR2 YYNGEE.

The chain is built from TRBV7-9 and TRBJ2-7; D may be TRBD2 (6 bases). CDR3 length: 16 residues. Germline CDR1 is SEHNR and CDR2 is FQNEAQ (reference sequence). V was clipped by 8 bases and J by 4 bases, with 24 bases between them. The CDR3 coding sequence is TGTGCCAGCCGCCCTGCCCGGAGGGACCCTAATTACGAGCAGTACTTC. Translating gives CASRPARRDPNYEQYF.

The chain couples TRBV11-1 to TRBJ1-1; D is possibly TRBD1 (5 bases). Germline V gene data show CDR1 as SGHAT and CDR2 as FQDESV (reference sequence). The V end was cut by 5 bases, the J end by 9 bases, with 19 bases between. The CDR3 runs 14 residues. Here the CDR3 reads CASSRQSGQTKAFF. CDR3 DNA: TGTGCCAGCAGCCGACAATCAGGGCAGACCAAAGCTTTCTTT.

This clone occurred once. This chain links TRBV28 with TRBJ1-5, with D perhaps matching TRBD1 (5 bases). With 9 bases removed from V and 3 bases from J, the gap between germline ends came to 6 bases. The CDR3 contains 11 residues. CDR1 and CDR2 from the germline V gene are MDHEN and SYDVKM. The CDR3 loop reads CARTDNQPQHF. In nucleotides, the CDR3 is TGTGCCAGGACAGACAATCAGCCCCAGCATTTT.

The chain has TRBV10-2 and TRBJ2-6; 9 bases line up with TRBD2. There are 16 residues in the CDR3. With V trimmed by 5 bases and J by 0 bases, 2 bases remained unmatched. The germline V gene has CDR1 WSHSY and CDR2 SAAADI. CDR3: CASSLAGPSGANVLTF. CDR3 DNA sequence: TGCGCCAGCAGTCTAGCGGGGCCCTCTGGGGCCAACGTCCTGACTTTC.

This sequence joins TRBV4-1 and TRBJ2-5, with TRBD2 identical over 8 bases. The J call may be incorrect, as the DNA end agrees better with TRBJ2-7. This CDR3 has 16 residues. Germline V gives CDR1 MGHRA, CDR2 YSYEKL. In nucleotides, the CDR3 is TGCGCCAGCAGCCAGGAAGCGGGAGTCCTCTCCTACGAGCAGTACTTC. Translated: CASSQEAGVLSYEQYF.

CDR3 protein: CASSLGGTVYNEQFF. The CDR3 region has the DNA TGTGCCAGCTCCCTGGGGGGGACCGTTTACAATGAGCAGTTCTTC. This chain joins TRBV18 and TRBJ2-1; 7 bases align to TRBD2. The CDR3 is made up of 15 amino acids. Germline CDR1 KGHSH, CDR2 LQKENI. Germline trimming cut 6 bases from V and 4 bases from J; bases unmatched to any gene: 9.

The chain employs TRBV6-1 and TRBJ1-4, with 7 bases identical to TRBD1. From germline, CDR1 is MNHNS and CDR2 SASEGT. V gave up 7 bases and J gave up 7 bases; unmatched junction bases: 6. This CDR3 has 13 amino acids. Here the CDR3 DNA reads TGTGCCAGCACGGGACAGTGGACTGAAAAACTGTTTTTT. It specifies CASTGQWTEKLFF.

This chain links TRBV15 with TRBJ2-2; 7 bases are a match to TRBD1. Germline V gene sequence: CDR1 LNHNV, CDR2 YYDKDF (reference sequence). V dropped 4 bases and J dropped 0; count of bases not matched to a gene: 2. The CDR3 length is 15 residues. CDR3 bases: TGTGCCACCAGCAAGGACAGGTCGAACACCGGGGAGCTGTTTTTT. This gives the protein CATSKDRSNTGELFF.